These 3 T cell receptor beta chains were sequenced from one sample in a study of graft-versus-host responses after intestinal transplantation. Sequencing used immunoSEQ multiplex PCR; TCRdb keeps in-frame clones, though not all of them. The repertoire holds roughly 97,000 clones, with around 90% as singletons. This material consisted of PBMCs, taken about 460 days after intestinal transplant. The receptor set was obtained from a human patient who received an intestinal transplant, so some T cells may come from the graft donor.

The chain recombines TRBV5-5 with TRBJ1-2, with 7 nucleotides matching TRBD1. CDR1 is SGHKS and CDR2 is YYEKEE in the germline V gene (reference sequence). After removal of 0 bases from V and 4 bases from J, the junction contained 9 bases not matched to a gene. There are 16 residues in the CDR3. CDR3 bases: TGTGCCAGCAGCTTGGTCCCGGAGACAGGGATCTATGGCTACACCTTC. Translation gives CASSLVPETGIYGYTF.

This sequence joins TRBV7-2 and TRBJ2-5, with a possible D match to TRBD2 (6 bases). The V end was cut by 6 bases, the J end by 7 bases, with 18 bases between. Looked up from germline, CDR1 is SGHTA and CDR2 is FQGNSA. This CDR3 is built from 14 residues. CDR3 loop: CASRGGDTRGTQYF. The CDR3 DNA is TGTGCCAGCAGGGGAGGAGATACCAGAGGGACCCAGTACTTC.

This chain uses TRBV13 with TRBJ1-3; the match to TRBD1 covers 7 bases. Germline values: CDR1 PRHDT, CDR2 FYEKMQ (reference sequence). The CDR3 totals 15 residues. J lost 4 bases, V lost 0 bases, and 3 bases had no gene match. The CDR3 nucleotides read TGTGCCAGCAGCTTAGGACAGGGGTTCGGAAACACCATATATTTT. This encodes CASSLGQGFGNTIYF.